This entry features one TCR beta chain sequence. The sample belongs to a study of PD-L1 blockade in urothelial cancer. Only in-frame clones appear in the TCRdb table, and some are missing; sequencing was by immunoSEQ multiplex PCR. The sample has tens of thousands of clones, approximately 86% seen once; the top ten hold about 10%. Time point specified: peripheral blood 6 weeks after treatment start. Sample numbers ranged from 1 to 8 per patient, encompassing pretreatment and on-treatment collections. The CDR3 spans 15 residues. CDR1 and CDR2 from the germline V gene are SGHRS and YFSETQ. The V and J ends lost 0 bases and 1 base respectively, with 7 bases between them.

The material was PBMCs, obtained around atezolizumab (anti-PD-L1) treatment. The source is a man aged 60-69 years with urothelial cancer. The J gene is TRBJ1-4, the V gene TRBV5-1; possibly TRBD1 for D (5 bases). The CDR3 is CASSLGRGTNEKLFF. In DNA, the CDR3 is TGCGCCAGCAGCTTGGGTAGGGGAACTAATGAAAAACTGTTTTTT.